The entry below gives a single T cell receptor (beta chain) sequence along with its context. Germline CDR1 reads DFQATT; CDR2 reads SNEGSKA (reference sequence). The CDR3 is 15 amino acids. Trimming took 0 bases from V and 0 from J; bases not matched to a gene: 3. Each CDR3 protein gets one entry after TCRdb re-called the RT-PCR reads with MiXCR. The sample has around 200,000 distinct CDR3 sequences; roughly 12% are singletons. The data stem from a study of response to subunit inactivated influenza vaccine. The sample was also linked to a second study, of T cells expressing NK-cell markers. As that study records: The TCR beta cDNA came from 5'RACE template switching with UMIs. The TCR beta repertoires were obtained from sorted CD3+CD56+NKG2C+, CD3+CD56+NKG2C- and CD3+CD56-NKG2C+ T cells. One of eight sequenced donors was HCMV-seronegative; the other seven were seropositive. These clonotypes additionally ranked first within the CD3+CD56-NKG2C+ fraction of a handful of donors. Whether expanded NKG2C+ T cell clones recognized HCMV stayed uncertain.

The rearrangement uses TRBV20-1 and TRBJ2-7; 9 bases are a match to TRBD1. The origin of this receptor is a man aged 50 to 60 who received an inactivated influenza vaccine. Specimen: CD8+ T cells sorted from PBMCs, collected about 11 days after vaccination. DNA of the CDR3: TGCAGTGCTAGAGATCTGGGACAGGGCTCCTACGAGCAGTACTTC. Protein: CSARDLGQGSYEQYF.